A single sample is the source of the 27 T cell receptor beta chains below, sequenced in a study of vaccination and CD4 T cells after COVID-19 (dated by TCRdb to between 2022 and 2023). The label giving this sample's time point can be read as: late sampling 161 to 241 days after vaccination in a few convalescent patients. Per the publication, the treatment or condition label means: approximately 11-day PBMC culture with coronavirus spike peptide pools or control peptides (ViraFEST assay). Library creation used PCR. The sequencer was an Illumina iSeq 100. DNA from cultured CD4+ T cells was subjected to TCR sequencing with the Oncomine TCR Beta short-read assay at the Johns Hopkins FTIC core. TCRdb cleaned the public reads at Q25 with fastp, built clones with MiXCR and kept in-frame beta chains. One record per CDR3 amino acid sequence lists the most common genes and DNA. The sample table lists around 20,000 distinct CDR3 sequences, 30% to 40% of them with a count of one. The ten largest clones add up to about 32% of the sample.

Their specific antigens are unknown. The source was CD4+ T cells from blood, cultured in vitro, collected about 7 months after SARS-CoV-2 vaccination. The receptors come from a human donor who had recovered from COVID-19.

CDR3 nucleotide sequence: TGTGCCAGCAGTGAAGGGCAGGGAGAGCAGCCCCAGCATTTT. This gives the protein CASSEGQGEQPQHF. The V call is TRBV2, the J call TRBJ1-5, with a weak D call TRBD1 (5 bases). The CDR3 loop spans 14 amino acids. Germline V gene data show CDR1 as SNHLY and CDR2 as FYNNEI. V shed 1 base and J shed 7 bases, with 11 bases lying between them.

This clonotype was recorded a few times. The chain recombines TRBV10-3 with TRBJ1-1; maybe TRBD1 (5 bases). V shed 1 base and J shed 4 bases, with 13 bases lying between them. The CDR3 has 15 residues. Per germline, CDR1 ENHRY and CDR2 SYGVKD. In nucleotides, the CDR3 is TGTGCCATCAGTGAGTGGGACGGGAGGGGCACTGAAGCTTTCTTT. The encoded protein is CAISEWDGRGTEAFF.

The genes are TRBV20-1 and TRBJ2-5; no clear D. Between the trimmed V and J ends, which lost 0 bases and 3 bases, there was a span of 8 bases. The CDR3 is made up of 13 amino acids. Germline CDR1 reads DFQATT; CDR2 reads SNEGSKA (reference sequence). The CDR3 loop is CSARDRRKETQYF. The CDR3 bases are TGCAGTGCTAGAGATCGTCGCAAAGAGACCCAGTACTTC.

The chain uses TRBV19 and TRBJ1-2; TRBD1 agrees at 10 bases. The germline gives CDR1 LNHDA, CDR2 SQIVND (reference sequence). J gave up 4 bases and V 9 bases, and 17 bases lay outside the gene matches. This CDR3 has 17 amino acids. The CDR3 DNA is TGTGCCAGCACAGCGTTCCGGACAGGGGGGTCGGGCTATGGCTACACCTTC. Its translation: CASTAFRTGGSGYGYTF.

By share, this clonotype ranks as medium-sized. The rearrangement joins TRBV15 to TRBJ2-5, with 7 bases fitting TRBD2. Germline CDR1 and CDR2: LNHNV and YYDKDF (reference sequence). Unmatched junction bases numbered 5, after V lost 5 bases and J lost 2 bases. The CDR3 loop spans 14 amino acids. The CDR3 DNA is TGTGCCACCAGCGGGGACTATACTCAAGAGACCCAGTACTTC. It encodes CATSGDYTQETQYF.

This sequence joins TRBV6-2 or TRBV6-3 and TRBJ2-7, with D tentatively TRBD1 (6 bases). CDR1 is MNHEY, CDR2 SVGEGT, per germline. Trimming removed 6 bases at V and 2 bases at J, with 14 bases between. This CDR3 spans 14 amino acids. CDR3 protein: CASRTTGKAYEQYF. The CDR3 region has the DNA TGTGCCAGCAGAACTACAGGGAAGGCCTACGAGCAGTACTTC.

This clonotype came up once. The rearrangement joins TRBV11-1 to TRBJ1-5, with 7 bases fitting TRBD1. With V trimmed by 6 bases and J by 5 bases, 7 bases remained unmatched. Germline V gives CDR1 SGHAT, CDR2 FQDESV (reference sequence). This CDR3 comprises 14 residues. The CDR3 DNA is TGTGCCAGCAGTGTAGAGACAGGGCATCAGCCCCAGCATTTT. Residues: CASSVETGHQPQHF.

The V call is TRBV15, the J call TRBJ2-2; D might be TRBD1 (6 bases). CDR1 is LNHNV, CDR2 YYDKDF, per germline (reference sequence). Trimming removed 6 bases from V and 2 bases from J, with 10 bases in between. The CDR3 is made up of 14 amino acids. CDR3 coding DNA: TGTGCCACCAGTGGACAGCATAACACCGGGGAGCTGTTTTTT. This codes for CATSGQHNTGELFF.

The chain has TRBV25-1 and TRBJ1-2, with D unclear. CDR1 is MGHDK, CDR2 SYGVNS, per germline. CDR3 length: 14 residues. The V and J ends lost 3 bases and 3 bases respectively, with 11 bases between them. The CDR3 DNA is TGTGCCAGCAGTGACTACATCGGACACTATGGCTACACCTTC. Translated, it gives CASSDYIGHYGYTF.

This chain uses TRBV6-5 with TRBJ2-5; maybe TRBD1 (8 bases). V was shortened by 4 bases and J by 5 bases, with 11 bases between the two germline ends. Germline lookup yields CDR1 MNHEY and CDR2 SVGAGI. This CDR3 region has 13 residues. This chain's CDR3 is CASSLQGGETQYF. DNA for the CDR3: TGTGCCAGCAGTTTACAGGGGGGGGAGACCCAGTACTTC.

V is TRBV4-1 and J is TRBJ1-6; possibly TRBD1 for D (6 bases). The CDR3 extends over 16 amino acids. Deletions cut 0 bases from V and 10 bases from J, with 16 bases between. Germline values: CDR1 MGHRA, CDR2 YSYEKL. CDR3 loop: CASSQDLQGVWSPLHF. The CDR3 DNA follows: TGCGCCAGCAGCCAAGATCTACAGGGTGTATGGTCACCCCTCCACTTT.

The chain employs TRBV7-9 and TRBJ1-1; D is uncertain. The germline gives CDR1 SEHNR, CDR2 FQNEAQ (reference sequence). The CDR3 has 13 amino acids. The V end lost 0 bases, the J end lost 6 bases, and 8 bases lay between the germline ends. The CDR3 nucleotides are TGTGCCAGCAGCTTAGCTCGGGTATCTGAAGCTTTCTTT. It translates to CASSLARVSEAFF. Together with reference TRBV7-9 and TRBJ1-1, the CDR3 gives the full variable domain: DTGVSQNPRHKITKRGQNVTFRCDPISEHNRLYWYRQTLGQGPEFLTYFQNEAQLEKSRLLSDRFSAERPKGSFSTLEIQRTEQGDSAMYLCASSLARVSEAFFGQGTRLTVV.

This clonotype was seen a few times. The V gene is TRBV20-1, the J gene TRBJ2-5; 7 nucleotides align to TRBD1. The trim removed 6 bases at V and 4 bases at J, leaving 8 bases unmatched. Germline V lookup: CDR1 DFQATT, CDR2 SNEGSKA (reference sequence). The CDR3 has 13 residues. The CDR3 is CSALKRGRETQYF. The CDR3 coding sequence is TGCAGTGCCCTAAAGAGGGGGCGAGAGACCCAGTACTTC.

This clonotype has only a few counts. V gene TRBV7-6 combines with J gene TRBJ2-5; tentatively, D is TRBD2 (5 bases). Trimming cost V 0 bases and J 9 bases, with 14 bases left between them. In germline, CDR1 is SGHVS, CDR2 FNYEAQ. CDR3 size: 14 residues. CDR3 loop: CASSLAPLGEPQYF. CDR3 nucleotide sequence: TGTGCCAGCAGCTTAGCGCCGCTCGGGGAACCCCAGTACTTC.

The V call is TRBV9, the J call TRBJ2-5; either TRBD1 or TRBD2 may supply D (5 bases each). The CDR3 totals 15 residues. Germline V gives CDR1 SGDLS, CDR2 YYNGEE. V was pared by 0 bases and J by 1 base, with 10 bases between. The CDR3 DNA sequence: TGTGCCAGCAGCGTAGCTCCGGGGCGCCAAGAGACCCAGTACTTC. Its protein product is CASSVAPGRQETQYF.

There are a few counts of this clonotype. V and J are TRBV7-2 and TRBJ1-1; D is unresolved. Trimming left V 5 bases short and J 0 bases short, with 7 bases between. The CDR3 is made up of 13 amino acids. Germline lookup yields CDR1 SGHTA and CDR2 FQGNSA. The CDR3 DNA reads TGTGCCAGCAGCAAACAGCTGAACACTGAAGCTTTCTTT. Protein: CASSKQLNTEAFF.

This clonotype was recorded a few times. The CDR3 region is CATGAGLGNQPQHF. For the CDR3, the DNA is TGTGCCACCGGGGCGGGGCTAGGGAATCAGCCCCAGCATTTT. The V and J genes are TRBV10-3 and TRBJ1-5, with TRBD1 as a possible D gene (5 bases). The CDR3 runs to 14 residues. Per germline, CDR1 ENHRY and CDR2 SYGVKD. Trimming pared 10 bases from V and 4 bases from J, leaving 17 bases between.

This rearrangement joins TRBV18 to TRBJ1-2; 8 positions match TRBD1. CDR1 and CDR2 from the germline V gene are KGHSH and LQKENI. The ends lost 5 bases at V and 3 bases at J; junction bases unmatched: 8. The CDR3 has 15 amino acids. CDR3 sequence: CASSEGQGGDYGYTF. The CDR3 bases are TGTGCCAGCTCAGAAGGACAGGGAGGGGACTATGGCTACACCTTC.

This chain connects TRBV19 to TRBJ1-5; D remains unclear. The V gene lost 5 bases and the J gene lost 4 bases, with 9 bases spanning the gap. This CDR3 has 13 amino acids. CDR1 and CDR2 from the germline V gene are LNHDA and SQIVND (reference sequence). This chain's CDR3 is CASSELRNQPQHF. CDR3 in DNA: TGTGCCAGTAGTGAACTCAGGAATCAGCCCCAGCATTTT.

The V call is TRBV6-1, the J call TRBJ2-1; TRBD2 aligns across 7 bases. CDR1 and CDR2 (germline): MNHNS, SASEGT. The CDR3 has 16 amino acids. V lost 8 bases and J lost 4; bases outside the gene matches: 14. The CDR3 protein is CASGGKSSGTYNEQFF. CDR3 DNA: TGTGCCAGCGGGGGGAAATCTAGCGGAACATACAATGAGCAGTTCTTC.

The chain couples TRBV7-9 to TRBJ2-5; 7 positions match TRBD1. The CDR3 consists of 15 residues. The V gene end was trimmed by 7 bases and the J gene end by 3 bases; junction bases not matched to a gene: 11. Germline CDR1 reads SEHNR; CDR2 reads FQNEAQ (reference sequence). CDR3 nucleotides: TGTGCCAGCACCCGAAAAGGGACAGCGAAAGAGACCCAGTACTTC. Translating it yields CASTRKGTAKETQYF.

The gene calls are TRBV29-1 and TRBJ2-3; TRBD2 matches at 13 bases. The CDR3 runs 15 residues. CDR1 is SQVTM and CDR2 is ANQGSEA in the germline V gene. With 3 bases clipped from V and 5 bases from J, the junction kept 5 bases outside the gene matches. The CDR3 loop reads CSVDGTSGGGDTQYF. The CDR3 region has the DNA TGCAGCGTTGACGGAACTAGCGGGGGGGGAGATACGCAGTATTTT.

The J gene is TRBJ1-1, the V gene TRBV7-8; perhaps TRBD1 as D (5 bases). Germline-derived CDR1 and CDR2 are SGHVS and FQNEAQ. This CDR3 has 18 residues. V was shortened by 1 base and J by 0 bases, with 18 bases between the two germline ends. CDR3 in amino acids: CASSLVVMTAKMNTEAFF. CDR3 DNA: TGTGCCAGCAGCTTAGTCGTCATGACAGCTAAAATGAACACTGAAGCTTTCTTT.

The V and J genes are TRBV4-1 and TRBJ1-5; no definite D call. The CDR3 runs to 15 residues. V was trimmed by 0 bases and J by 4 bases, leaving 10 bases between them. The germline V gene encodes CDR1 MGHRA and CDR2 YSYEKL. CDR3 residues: CASSQDGMDNQPQHF. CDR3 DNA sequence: TGCGCCAGCAGCCAAGACGGGATGGATAATCAGCCCCAGCATTTT.

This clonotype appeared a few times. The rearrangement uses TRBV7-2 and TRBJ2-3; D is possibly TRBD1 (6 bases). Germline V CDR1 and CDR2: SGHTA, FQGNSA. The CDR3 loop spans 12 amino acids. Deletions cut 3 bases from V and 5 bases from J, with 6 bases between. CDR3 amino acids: CASSFRGDTQYF. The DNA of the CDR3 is TGTGCCAGCAGCTTCAGGGGAGATACGCAGTATTTT.

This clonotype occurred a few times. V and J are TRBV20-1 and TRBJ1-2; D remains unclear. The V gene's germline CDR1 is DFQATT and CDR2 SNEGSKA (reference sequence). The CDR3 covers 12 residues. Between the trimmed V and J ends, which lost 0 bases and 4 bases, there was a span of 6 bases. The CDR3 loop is CSARDWSYGYTF. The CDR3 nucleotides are TGCAGTGCTAGAGATTGGAGCTATGGCTACACCTTC.

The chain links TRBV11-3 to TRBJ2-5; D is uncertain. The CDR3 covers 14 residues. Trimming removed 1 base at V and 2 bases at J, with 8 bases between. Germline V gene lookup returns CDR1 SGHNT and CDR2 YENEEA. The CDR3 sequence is CASSLGWGQETQYF. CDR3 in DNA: TGTGCCAGCAGCTTAGGGTGGGGTCAAGAGACCCAGTACTTC.